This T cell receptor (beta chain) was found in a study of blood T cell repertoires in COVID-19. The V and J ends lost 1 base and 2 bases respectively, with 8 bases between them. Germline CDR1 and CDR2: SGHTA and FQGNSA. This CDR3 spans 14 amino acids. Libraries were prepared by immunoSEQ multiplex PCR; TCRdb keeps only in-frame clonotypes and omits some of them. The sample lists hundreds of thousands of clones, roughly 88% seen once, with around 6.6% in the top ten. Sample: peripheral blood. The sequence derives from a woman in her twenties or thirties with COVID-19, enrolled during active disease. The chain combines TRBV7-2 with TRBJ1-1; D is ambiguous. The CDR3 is CASSLVQPNTEAFF. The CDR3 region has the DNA TGTGCCAGCAGCTTAGTACAGCCAAACACTGAAGCTTTCTTT.